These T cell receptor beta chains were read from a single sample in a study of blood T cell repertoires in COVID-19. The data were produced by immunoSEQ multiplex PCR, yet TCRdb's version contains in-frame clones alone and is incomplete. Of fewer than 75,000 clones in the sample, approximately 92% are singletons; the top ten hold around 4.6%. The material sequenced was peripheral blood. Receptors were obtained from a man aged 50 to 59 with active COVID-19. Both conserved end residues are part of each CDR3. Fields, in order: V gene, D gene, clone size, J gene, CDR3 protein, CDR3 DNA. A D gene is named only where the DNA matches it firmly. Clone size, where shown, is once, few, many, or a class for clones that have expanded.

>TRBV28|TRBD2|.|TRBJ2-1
CASSLTAGVWGNEQFF
TGTGCCAGCAGCCTTACTGCGGGAGTTTGGGGCAATGAGCAGTTCTTC
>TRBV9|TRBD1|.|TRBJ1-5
CASSVGQGAGQPQHF
TGTGCCAGCAGCGTAGGACAGGGGGCTGGTCAGCCCCAGCATTTT
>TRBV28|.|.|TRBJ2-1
CASSFWDWSNEQFF
TGTGCCAGCAGTTTTTGGGACTGGAGCAATGAGCAGTTCTTC
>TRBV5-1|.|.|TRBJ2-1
CASSLGAGDFFNEQFF
TGCGCCAGCAGCTTGGGGGCAGGGGATTTTTTCAATGAGCAGTTCTTC
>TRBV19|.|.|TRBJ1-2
CASNPTGTTAFNYGYTF
TGTGCCAGTAACCCTACAGGGACCACCGCCTTTAACTATGGCTACACCTTC
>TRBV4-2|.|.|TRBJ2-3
CASSQGVGGGTQYF
TGTGCCAGCAGCCAAGGGGTGGGTGGAGGTACGCAGTATTTT
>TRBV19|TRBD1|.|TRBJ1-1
CATSNDRGFTEAFF
TGTGCCACCTCCAACGACAGGGGATTCACTGAAGCTTTCTTT
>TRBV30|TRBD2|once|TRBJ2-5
CAWSPQRGLFETQYF
TGTGCCTGGAGTCCCCAGCGGGGGTTGTTCGAGACCCAGTACTTC
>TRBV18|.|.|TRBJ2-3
CASSYLGRGAADTQYF
TGTGCCAGCTCATACCTCGGCAGGGGAGCGGCAGATACGCAGTATTTT
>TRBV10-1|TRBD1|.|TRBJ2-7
CASSESRDRPSYEQYF
TGCGCCAGCAGTGAGAGCCGGGACAGGCCCTCCTACGAGCAGTACTTC
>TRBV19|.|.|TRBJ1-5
CASKTIQGGDQPQHF
TGTGCCAGTAAAACGATACAGGGAGGGGATCAGCCCCAGCATTTT
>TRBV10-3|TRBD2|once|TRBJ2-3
CAISDSGVTDTQYF
TGTGCCATCAGTGATAGCGGGGTCACAGATACGCAGTATTTT
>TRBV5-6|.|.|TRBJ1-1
CASRLQNMNTEAFF
TGTGCCAGCAGGTTACAGAACATGAACACTGAAGCTTTCTTT
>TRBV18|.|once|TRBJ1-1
CASSPGAVNTEAFF
TGTGCCAGCTCACCTGGGGCAGTTAACACTGAAGCTTTCTTT
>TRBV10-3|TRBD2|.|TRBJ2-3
CAISGSSGASTDTQYF
TGTGCCATCAGTGGCTCTAGCGGGGCTAGCACAGATACGCAGTATTTT
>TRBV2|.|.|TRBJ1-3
CASMQGPLHTIYF
TGTGCCAGCATGCAGGGCCCTCTTCACACCATATATTTT
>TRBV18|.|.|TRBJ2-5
CASSPSLETQYF
TGTGCCAGCTCACCATCGTTAGAGACCCAGTACTTC
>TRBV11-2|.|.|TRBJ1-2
CASSLDIQGRTGTF
TGTGCCAGCAGCTTAGATATCCAGGGGCGGACTGGTACCTTC
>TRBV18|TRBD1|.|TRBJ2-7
CASSPGGQTYEQYF
TGTGCCAGCTCACCAGGGGGACAGACCTACGAGCAGTACTTC
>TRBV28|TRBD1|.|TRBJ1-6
CASSFSDRGVHF
TGTGCCAGCAGTTTTTCGGACAGGGGGGTCCACTTT
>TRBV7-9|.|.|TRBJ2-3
CASSSWTSTDTQYF
TGTGCCAGCAGCTCGTGGACTAGCACAGATACGCAGTATTTT
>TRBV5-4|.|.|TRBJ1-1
CASSLSLRGKGTEAFF
TGTGCCAGCAGCTTGTCTTTACGGGGGAAAGGGACTGAAGCTTTCTTT
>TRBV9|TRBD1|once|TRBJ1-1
CASSRGTALLGNTEAFF
TGTGCCAGCAGCCGGGGGACAGCTCTCCTAGGGAACACTGAAGCTTTCTTT
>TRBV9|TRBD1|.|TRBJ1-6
CASSSGTGGYNSPLHF
TGTGCCAGCAGCTCGGGGACAGGGGGCTATAATTCACCCCTCCACTTT
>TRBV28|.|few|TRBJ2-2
CASSPSDRLMNTGELFF
TGTGCCAGCAGTCCCAGCGACAGGTTAATGAACACCGGGGAGCTGTTTTTT
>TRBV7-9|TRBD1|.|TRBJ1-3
CASSPGQGTSGNTIYF
TGTGCCAGCAGCCCGGGACAGGGAACGTCTGGAAACACCATATATTTT
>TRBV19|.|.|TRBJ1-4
CASSLRDEKLFF
TGTGCCAGTAGTCTCCGGGATGAAAAACTGTTTTTT
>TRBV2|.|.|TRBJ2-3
CAGTTDTQYF
TGTGCCGGCACTACAGATACGCAGTATTTT
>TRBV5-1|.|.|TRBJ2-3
CASSPRGYTDTQYF
TGCGCCAGCAGTCCCCGGGGGTACACAGATACGCAGTATTTT
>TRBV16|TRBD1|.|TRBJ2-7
CASSQLRQGKGYEQYF
TGTGCCAGCAGCCAATTGAGACAGGGAAAAGGCTACGAGCAGTACTTC
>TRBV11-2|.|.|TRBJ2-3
CASSPGTRNTDTQYF
TGTGCCAGCAGCCCCGGCACGCGGAACACAGATACGCAGTATTTT
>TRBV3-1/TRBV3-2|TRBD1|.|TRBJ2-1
CASSPRDRGLWEQFF
TGTGCCAGCAGCCCCCGGGACAGGGGGCTATGGGAGCAGTTCTTC
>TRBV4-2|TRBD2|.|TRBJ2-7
CASSQGGRAGGLEQYF
TGTGCCAGCAGCCAAGGGGGTCGAGCGGGGGGACTTGAGCAGTACTTC
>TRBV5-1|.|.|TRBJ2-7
CASSLAAGQGFTYEQYF
TGCGCCAGCAGCTTGGCCGCCGGTCAGGGTTTTACCTACGAGCAGTACTTC
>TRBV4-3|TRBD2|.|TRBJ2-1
CASSQDPAGGYNEQFF
TGCGCCAGCAGCCAAGATCCAGCGGGGGGCTATAATGAGCAGTTCTTC
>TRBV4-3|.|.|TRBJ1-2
CASSRGYQMVGYGYTF
TGCGCCAGCAGCCGAGGGTATCAAATGGTAGGCTATGGCTACACCTTC
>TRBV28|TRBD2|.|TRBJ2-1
CASSLGGGNEQFF
TGTGCCAGCAGTTTAGGCGGGGGCAATGAGCAGTTCTTC
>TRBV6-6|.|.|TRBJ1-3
CASSRDNSGNTIYF
TGTGCCAGCAGTCGGGACAACTCTGGAAACACCATATATTTT
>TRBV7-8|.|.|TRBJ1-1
CASSSQEWNTEAFF
TGTGCCAGCAGCTCGCAAGAGTGGAACACTGAAGCTTTCTTT
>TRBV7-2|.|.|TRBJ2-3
CASSPHPPPVTDTQYF
TGTGCCAGCAGCCCCCACCCCCCTCCGGTGACTGATACGCAGTATTTT
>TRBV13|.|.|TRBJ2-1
CASSLGSSVGALLNEQFF
TGTGCCAGCAGCTTAGGTAGCTCGGTGGGGGCGCTTCTCAATGAGCAGTTCTTC
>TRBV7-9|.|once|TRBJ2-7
CASSLGASYEQYF
TGTGCCAGCAGCTTAGGCGCGAGCTACGAGCAGTACTTC
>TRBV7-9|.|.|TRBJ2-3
CASSLGVGVLSTDTQYF
TGTGCCAGCAGCTTAGGAGTGGGAGTATTGAGTACAGATACGCAGTATTTT
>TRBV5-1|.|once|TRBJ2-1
CASSRADGDNEQFF
TGCGCCAGCAGCCGCGCTGACGGAGACAATGAGCAGTTCTTC
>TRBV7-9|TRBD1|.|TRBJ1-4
CASSRTGGNEKLFF
TGTGCCAGCAGCCGTACAGGGGGCAATGAAAAACTGTTTTTT
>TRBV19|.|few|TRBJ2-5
CASSMRETQYF
TGTGCCAGTAGTATGCGAGAGACCCAGTACTTC
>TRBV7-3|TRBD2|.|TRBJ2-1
CASSFLAGEDNEQFF
TGTGCCAGCAGCTTTCTAGCGGGGGAGGACAATGAGCAGTTCTTC
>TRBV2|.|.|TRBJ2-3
CASTGDWVTDTQYF
TGTGCCAGCACGGGGGATTGGGTCACAGATACGCAGTATTTT
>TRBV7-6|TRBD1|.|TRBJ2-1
CASSPRSGGHEQFF
TGTGCCAGCAGCCCCCGGTCAGGGGGCCATGAGCAGTTCTTC
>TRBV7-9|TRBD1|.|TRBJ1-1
CASSWTGGTEAFF
TGTGCCAGCAGCTGGACAGGGGGCACTGAAGCTTTCTTT
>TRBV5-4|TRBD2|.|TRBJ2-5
CASSLGRTSGSQETQYF
TGTGCCAGCAGTTTGGGGAGGACTAGCGGGAGCCAAGAGACCCAGTACTTC
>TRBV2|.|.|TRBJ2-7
CASSVPAASSYEQYF
TGTGCCAGCAGTGTTCCGGCGGCTAGCTCCTACGAGCAGTACTTC